The next 6 T cell receptor beta chains were all read from a single sample in a study of CD8 T cells in ankylosing spondylitis. Study results and limitations: Several highly homologous variants made up a TCR beta motif that seemed to typify ankylosing spondylitis blood.

What these receptors recognize is not known. TCRdb used MiXCR to reprocess the 5' RACE reads, holding one entry per CDR3 protein. The sample shows under 950,000 distinct CDR3 sequences, over 15% of them seen only once. The specimen sequenced was blood, either unsorted or a sorted T cell fraction (not recorded which). The receptors were sampled from a male donor with ankylosing spondylitis.

The CDR3 sequence is CASSLFKTGELFF. CDR3 DNA sequence: TGTGCCAGCAGTTTATTCAAGACCGGGGAGCTGTTTTTT. The V and J genes are TRBV12-3 or TRBV12-4 and TRBJ2-2; no firm D call. Trimming shortened V by 2 bases and J by 5 bases, and 6 bases separated the two germline ends. The length of the CDR3 is 13 residues.

The V and J genes are TRBV7-8 and TRBJ2-2, with 10 positions matching TRBD1. Germline CDR1 reads SGHVS; CDR2 reads FQNEAQ. J was trimmed by 1 base and V by 5 bases; bases with no gene match: 1. This CDR3 contains 15 residues. The CDR3, as DNA: TGTGCCAGCAGCAGGACAGGGGGGAACACCGGGGAGCTGTTTTTT. It yields the protein CASSRTGGNTGELFF.

This clonotype was detected many times. The chain combines TRBV3-1 with TRBJ1-4; tentatively, D is TRBD1 (6 bases). Germline CDR1 LGHDT, CDR2 YNNKEL (reference sequence). CDR3 length: 14 residues. V shed 4 bases and J shed 8 bases, with 14 bases lying between them. The CDR3: CASSLRGTLEKLFF. The DNA of the CDR3 is TGTGCCAGCAGCCTTAGAGGGACACTCGAAAAACTGTTTTTT.

The rearrangement uses TRBV6-1 and TRBJ2-6; unclear D gene. CDR1 is MNHNS and CDR2 is SASEGT in the germline V gene. The CDR3 extends over 16 amino acids. The V gene lost 8 bases and the J gene lost 0 bases, with 14 bases spanning the gap. The CDR3 coding sequence is TGTGCCAGCCGCTTTCGGCCAGACTCTGGGGCCAACGTCCTGACTTTC. Translating gives CASRFRPDSGANVLTF.

CDR3 coding DNA: TGTGCCACCACCTTCGGGCCGAACACTGAAGCTTTCTTT. Translated, it gives CATTFGPNTEAFF. V usage is TRBV19 and J usage is TRBJ1-1, with no clear D. Between the trimmed V and J ends, which lost 10 bases and 1 base, there was a span of 13 bases. This CDR3 contains 13 residues. Germline CDR1 LNHDA, CDR2 SQIVND (reference sequence). The full variable domain, in which reference TRBV19 and TRBJ1-1 provide the parts outside the CDR3, is DGGITQSPKYLFRKEGQNVTLSCEQNLNHDAMYWYRQDPGQGLRLIYYSQIVNDFQKGDIAEGYSVSREKKESFPLTVTSAQKNPTAFYLCATTFGPNTEAFFGQGTRLTVV.

The chain is built from TRBV6-1 and TRBJ2-5; no clear D. V was pared by 6 bases and J by 5 bases, with 16 bases between. The CDR3 totals 14 residues. The germline CDR1 and CDR2 sequences are MNHNS and SASEGT. The CDR3 sequence: CASRWTDGAETQYF. Written as DNA, the CDR3 is TGTGCCAGCAGATGGACGGACGGCGCGGAGACCCAGTACTTC.